This T cell receptor beta chain was captured by sequencing in a study of T-cell reconstitution after alpha-beta-depleted transplantation in children. The TCRbeta library was prepared with unique molecular identifiers. Each CDR3 protein gets one entry after TCRdb re-called the PCR reads with MiXCR. The sample lists some 340,000 distinct CDR3 sequences, around a tenth seen once, with 2% to 2.5% in the top ten. This clonotype was counted between two and nine times. Sample: PBMCs from the stem cell graft donor, taken from the stem cell graft. The TCR originated in a human donor who donated a stem cell graft to a child with acute lymphoblastic leukemia.

Here the CDR3 DNA reads TGCGCCAGCAGCCAAGAAGCTCTAGCGGGCGGATACAATGAGCAGTTCTTC. Its translation is CASSQEALAGGYNEQFF. The chain links TRBV4-3 to TRBJ2-1; 8 bases are a match to TRBD2. The V and J ends lost 0 bases and 4 bases, in that order; junction bases with no gene match: 8. CDR1 LGHNA and CDR2 YSLEER come from the germline V gene. CDR3 length equals 17 residues.